A single sample is the source of the 27 T cell receptor beta chains below, sequenced in a study of control samples from healthy donors and cancer patients. Using immunoSEQ multiplex PCR, the repertoire was profiled, and TCRdb retains in-frame clones only, with some absent. In the table there are roughly 59,000 clones, about 92% of which are singletons. Sequenced input: PBMCs. These receptors came from a man in his forties with colorectal cancer.

The chain combines TRBV5-6 with TRBJ1-2, with no clear D. Germline-derived CDR1 and CDR2 are SGHDT and YYEEEE. Trimming stripped 4 bases from V and 8 bases from J, with 21 bases between. This CDR3 region has 15 residues. CDR3 sequence (DNA): TGTGCCAGCAGCAGTTTATCCGTGGCGATTATGGGCTACACCTTC. It codes for CASSSLSVAIMGYTF. The full variable domain, completed using reference TRBV5-6 and TRBJ1-2, is DAGVTQSPTHLIKTRGQQVTLRCSPKSGHDTVSWYQQALGQGPQFIFQYYEEEERQRGNFPDRFSGHQFPNYSSELNVNALLLGDSALYLCASSSLSVAIMGYTFGSGTRLTVV.

The chain is built from TRBV7-2 and TRBJ2-1; 8 bases fit TRBD1. Losses at the gene ends were 4 bases for V and 8 bases for J; bases not matched to a gene: 10. This CDR3 comprises 15 residues. Germline V gives CDR1 SGHTA, CDR2 FQGNSA. As DNA, the CDR3 is TGTGCCAGCAGCTCGAGACAGGGGACGGTCTATGAGCAGTTCTTC. Its translation: CASSSRQGTVYEQFF.

Here the CDR3 reads CASRTGTTTDTQYF. As DNA, the CDR3 is TGTGCCAGCAGAACCGGGACTACTACAGATACGCAGTATTTT. The chain employs TRBV11-2 and TRBJ2-3; 7 bases map to TRBD2. The germline CDR1 and CDR2 sequences are SGHAT and FQNNGV. V lost 6 bases and J lost 3; bases outside the gene matches: 6. This CDR3 has 14 residues.

This chain connects TRBV5-1 to TRBJ1-1, with 7 nucleotides matching TRBD1. This CDR3 comprises 13 residues. Germline CDR1 reads SGHRS; CDR2 reads YFSETQ. The ends lost 1 base at V and 7 bases at J; junction bases unmatched: 4. The CDR3 loop is CASSLTGEGEAFF. CDR3 bases: TGCGCCAGCAGCTTGACAGGGGAGGGTGAAGCTTTCTTT.

The gene calls are TRBV24-1 and TRBJ2-2, with 9 bases that match TRBD1. V gave up 6 bases and J gave up 5 bases; unmatched junction bases: 9. The CDR3 totals 16 residues. Germline V gene sequence: CDR1 KGHDR, CDR2 SFDVKD. CDR3 coding DNA: TGTGCCACCAGTCCACCGACAGGGGGACATACCGGGGAGCTGTTTTTT. This translates into CATSPPTGGHTGELFF.

J is TRBJ2-2 and V is TRBV2; D not certain. CDR3 length: 13 residues. Germline V gene lookup returns CDR1 SNHLY and CDR2 FYNNEI. The V end was cut by 8 bases, the J end by 0 bases, with 7 bases between. The CDR3 DNA sequence: TGTGCCAGCGGAACCCCGAACACCGGGGAGCTGTTTTTT. It translates to CASGTPNTGELFF.

The chain carries TRBV7-9 and TRBJ1-2, with TRBD1 matching over 9 bases. V dropped 2 bases and J dropped 8; count of bases not matched to a gene: 6. From germline, CDR1 is SEHNR and CDR2 FQNEAQ (reference sequence). CDR3 size: 14 residues. DNA for the CDR3: TGTGCCAGCAGCTTAACGGGACAGGGTTGGGGCTACACCTTC. As protein: CASSLTGQGWGYTF. Together with reference TRBV7-9 and TRBJ1-2, the CDR3 gives the full variable domain: DTGVSQNPRHKITKRGQNVTFRCDPISEHNRLYWYRQTLGQGPEFLTYFQNEAQLEKSRLLSDRFSAERPKGSFSTLEIQRTEQGDSAMYLCASSLTGQGWGYTFGSGTRLTVV.

The rearrangement links TRBV7-3 to TRBJ1-3; D not resolved. Between the trimmed V and J ends, which lost 6 bases and 0 bases, there was a span of 12 bases. The CDR3 consists of 15 residues. CDR1 and CDR2 (germline): SGHTA, FQGTGA. CDR3 residues: CASSPSGFSGNTIYF. For the CDR3, the DNA is TGTGCCAGCAGTCCAAGTGGATTCTCTGGAAACACCATATATTTT.

V gene TRBV5-5 combines with J gene TRBJ2-7; D remains ambiguous. The CDR3 runs to 13 residues. Trimming removed 2 bases at V and 6 bases at J, with 12 bases between. From germline, CDR1 is SGHKS and CDR2 YYEKEE (reference sequence). CDR3 nucleotides: TGTGCCAGCAGCTTTGGGTCACTGGGCGAGCAGTACTTC. This gives the protein CASSFGSLGEQYF. Full variable domain (outside the CDR3, taken from reference TRBV5-5 and TRBJ2-7): DAGVTQSPTHLIKTRGQQVTLRCSPISGHKSVSWYQQVLGQGPQFIFQYYEKEERGRGNFPDRFSARQFPNYSSELNVNALLLGDSALYLCASSFGSLGEQYFGPGTRLTVT.

This chain links TRBV28 with TRBJ2-3, with D uncertain. This CDR3 has 15 residues. From germline, CDR1 is MDHEN and CDR2 SYDVKM. V was shortened by 8 bases and J by 0 bases, with 15 bases between the two germline ends. CDR3: CASSPAVVSTDTQYF. The CDR3 DNA reads as TGTGCCAGCTCACCGGCCGTAGTGAGCACAGATACGCAGTATTTT. Full variable domain (missing parts from reference TRBV28 and TRBJ2-3): DVKVTQSSRYLVKRTGEKVFLECVQDMDHENMFWYRQDPGLGLRLIYFSYDVKMKEKGDIPEGYSVSREKKERFSLILESASTNQTSMYLCASSPAVVSTDTQYFGPGTRLTVL.

The rearrangement links TRBV5-4 to TRBJ1-2; D is unclear. Germline V gives CDR1 SGHNT, CDR2 YYREEE (reference sequence). The CDR3 runs 14 residues. Trimming removed 4 bases from V and 3 bases from J, with 13 bases in between. CDR3 nucleotide sequence: TGTGCCAGCAGCCAATCCTCCTCCTACTATGGCTACACCTTC. This gives the protein CASSQSSSYYGYTF.

The CDR3 region is CASSQGFRFRWGETQYF. In nucleotides, the CDR3 is TGCGCCAGCAGTCAAGGTTTCCGCTTTAGGTGGGGGGAGACCCAGTACTTC. The chain recombines TRBV23-1 with TRBJ2-5; D possibly matches TRBD1 or TRBD2 (5 bases each). TRBV23-1 is classed as an ORF, of uncertain function. This CDR3 spans 17 amino acids. V lost 2 bases, J lost 5 bases, and 21 bases lay in between.

The rearrangement links TRBV12-5 to TRBJ1-6; D is perhaps TRBD1 (5 bases). The length of the CDR3 is 14 residues. V dropped 7 bases and J dropped 5 bases, with 12 bases sitting between them. Germline assignment: CDR1 LGHNT and CDR2 FRNRAP. The CDR3 coding sequence is TGTGCTAGTGCCCCACAGGAAAATAATTCACCCCTCCACTTT. This translates into CASAPQENNSPLHF.

The chain is built from TRBV6-5 and TRBJ1-5; D is unresolved. Germline CDR1 is MNHEY and CDR2 is SVGAGI. V was shortened by 5 bases and J by 0 bases, with 11 bases between the two germline ends. The CDR3 is 15 amino acids. The chain's CDR3 is CASSPPTDSNQPQHF. As DNA, the CDR3 is TGTGCCAGCAGTCCCCCAACAGATAGCAATCAGCCCCAGCATTTT.

The genes are TRBV24-1 and TRBJ2-2; 11 nucleotides align to TRBD2. The CDR3 covers 18 residues. With V trimmed by 5 bases and J by 6 bases, 13 bases remained unmatched. Per the germline V gene, CDR1 is KGHDR and CDR2 is SFDVKD. Here the CDR3 reads CATSAARSSGGKPGELFF. The CDR3 nucleotides are TGTGCCACCAGTGCCGCGCGCTCTAGCGGGGGGAAGCCCGGGGAGCTGTTTTTT.

This chain uses TRBV9 with TRBJ1-2; 7 nucleotides match TRBD1. The CDR3 loop spans 13 amino acids. Germline lookup yields CDR1 SGDLS and CDR2 YYNGEE. V shed 0 bases, J shed 4 bases, and the junction held 0 bases outside the gene matches. The CDR3 DNA reads TGTGCCAGCAGCGTAGGGACAGGCTATGGCTACACCTTC. It specifies CASSVGTGYGYTF.

The rearrangement links TRBV6-5 to TRBJ1-2; 7 bases map to TRBD1. The CDR3 has 14 amino acids. Germline-derived CDR1 and CDR2 are MNHEY and SVGAGI. V shed 6 bases and J 4 bases; nucleotides not matched to a gene: 8. The CDR3 sequence is CASRPGQPSYGYTF. Here the CDR3 DNA reads TGTGCCAGCAGGCCGGGACAGCCCAGCTATGGCTACACCTTC.

The chain couples TRBV5-6 to TRBJ1-2, with a tentative D call TRBD1 (5 bases). Germline CDR1 and CDR2: SGHDT and YYEEEE. The V end was cut by 4 bases, the J end by 5 bases, with 15 bases between. This CDR3 has 14 amino acids. CDR3 coding DNA: TGTGCCAGCAGCGAAGACAGCGATGGGTATGGCTACACCTTC. Translating it yields CASSEDSDGYGYTF. The full variable domain, completed using reference TRBV5-6 and TRBJ1-2, is DAGVTQSPTHLIKTRGQQVTLRCSPKSGHDTVSWYQQALGQGPQFIFQYYEEEERQRGNFPDRFSGHQFPNYSSELNVNALLLGDSALYLCASSEDSDGYGYTFGSGTRLTVV.

The rearrangement uses TRBV3-1 (or the pseudogene TRBV3-2) and TRBJ1-1; 7 bases map to TRBD1. The CDR3 is 15 residues long. Trimming took 4 bases from V and 3 from J; bases not matched to a gene: 8. The germline V gene encodes CDR1 LGHDT and CDR2 YNNKEL (reference sequence). CDR3 region: CASSPSGTAYTEAFF. CDR3 coding DNA: TGTGCCAGCAGCCCCTCCGGGACAGCGTACACTGAAGCTTTCTTT.

This chain joins TRBV11-2 and TRBJ1-6; D unresolved. The CDR3 sequence is 14 residues long. Germline V CDR1 and CDR2: SGHAT, FQNNGV. The V gene lost 6 bases and the J gene lost 5 bases, with 11 bases spanning the gap. CDR3 bases: TGTGCCAGCAGGTACTATGGGGATAATTCACCCCTCCACTTT. This sequence encodes CASRYYGDNSPLHF.

J is TRBJ2-1 and V is TRBV4-2, with D perhaps TRBD2 (7 bases). V lost 0 bases, J lost 12 bases, and 21 bases lay in between. This CDR3 is built from 16 residues. Germline CDR1 and CDR2: LGHNA and YNFKEQ. The CDR3 loop is CASSQESPGGAVGQFF. The CDR3 nucleotides are TGTGCCAGCAGCCAAGAGTCCCCGGGGGGCGCGGTTGGGCAGTTCTTC.

The chain employs TRBV7-8 and TRBJ2-2, with TRBD1 matching 7 bases. The germline V gene encodes CDR1 SGHVS and CDR2 FQNEAQ. Trimming removed 2 bases from V and 10 bases from J; junction bases left unmatched: 4. The CDR3 extends over 13 amino acids. CDR3 nucleotide sequence: TGTGCCAGCAGCTTATGGGGGACAGAGGAGCTGTTTTTT. It is translated as CASSLWGTEELFF.

V usage is TRBV11-3 and J usage is TRBJ1-4, with TRBD1 matching over 8 bases. J gave up 2 bases and V 6 bases, and 2 bases lay outside the gene matches. Germline V gives CDR1 SGHNT, CDR2 YENEEA. The CDR3 consists of 14 residues. The CDR3 DNA follows: TGTGCCAGCAGACCAGGGGGCACTAATGAAAAACTGTTTTTT. This gives the protein CASRPGGTNEKLFF.

This chain uses TRBV6-1 with TRBJ1-1; D not resolved. V lost 2 bases and J 1 base, leaving 14 bases between the germline ends. The CDR3 covers 16 residues. The germline CDR1 and CDR2 sequences are MNHNS and SASEGT. This chain's CDR3 is CASSESKVSPNTEAFF. Written as DNA, the CDR3 is TGTGCCAGCAGTGAATCTAAGGTATCCCCGAACACTGAAGCTTTCTTT.

The chain is built from TRBV6-6 and TRBJ2-2; D remains ambiguous. Germline lookup yields CDR1 MNHNY and CDR2 SVGAGI (reference sequence). The CDR3 loop spans 16 amino acids. The V end lost 6 bases, the J end lost 5 bases, and 19 bases lay between the germline ends. The DNA of the CDR3 is TGTGCCAGCAGCTATACGGAGATTGGCGGAACCGGGGAGCTGTTTTTT. Protein product: CASSYTEIGGTGELFF.

The V gene is TRBV18, the J gene TRBJ2-7; possible D gene TRBD1, 6 bases. Germline CDR1 and CDR2: KGHSH and LQKENI. The V and J ends lost 11 bases and 3 bases respectively, with 14 bases between them. The CDR3 sequence is 12 residues long. The CDR3 nucleotides read TGTGCCGGGAGTAAGGACAGCTACGAGCAGTACTTC. This codes for CAGSKDSYEQYF. The full variable domain, in which reference TRBV18 and TRBJ2-7 provide the parts outside the CDR3, is NAGVMQNPRHLVRRRGQEARLRCSPMKGHSHVYWYRQLPEEGLKFMVYLQKENIIDESGMPKERFSAEFPKEGPSILRIQQVVRGDSAAYFCAGSKDSYEQYFGPGTRLTVT.

J is TRBJ2-1 and V is TRBV13; 14 bases fit TRBD2. V shed 2 bases and J 11 bases; nucleotides not matched to a gene: 8. The CDR3 runs 16 residues. Looked up from germline, CDR1 is PRHDT and CDR2 is FYEKMQ (reference sequence). CDR3 coding DNA: TGTGCCAGCAGCTTAAGGGGACTAGCGGGGGAAGTTAAGCAGTTCTTC. It codes for CASSLRGLAGEVKQFF.